A selection of T cell receptor beta chains follows, all from one sample in a study of T cells in Graves' hyperthyroidism and ophthalmopathy. TCRdb reprocessed the multiplex PCR reads via MiXCR and lists one record per CDR3 protein. The data show 640,000 or so distinct CDR3 sequences, approximately 15% seen once. Material for sequencing was blood. The receptors originated from a woman younger than 30 with Graves' ophthalmopathy. The CDR3 runs from the conserved cysteine through the conserved F or W. Fields, in order: D gene, V gene, CDR3 protein. A D gene is named only where the DNA matches it firmly.

NA	TRBV20-1	CSARDQGWNAGTTRGDTQYF
NA	TRBV11-2	CASSLEGAGRAPLHF
NA	TRBV3-1	CASSHRNGNEQFF
TRBD2	TRBV5-5	CASSQPQRAGTSGSLNEQYF
NA	TRBV20-1	CSARDRGTRAGGEQFF
NA	TRBV12-3/TRBV12-4	CASSFWGPNLAKNIQYF
NA	TRBV27	CASSWDGNQPQHF
TRBD2	TRBV10-3	CAISDLAGGSNEQFF
NA	TRBV10-3	CAISEWASSRDTQYF
TRBD2	TRBV10-3	CAISVSGSRAYEQYF
TRBD2	TRBV7-2	CASSSGPWGGETQYF
TRBD1	TRBV12-3/TRBV12-4	CASSLGRTGPYEQYF
TRBD1	TRBV27	CASTLTTGGNTEAFF
NA	TRBV28	CASSFSATYEQYF